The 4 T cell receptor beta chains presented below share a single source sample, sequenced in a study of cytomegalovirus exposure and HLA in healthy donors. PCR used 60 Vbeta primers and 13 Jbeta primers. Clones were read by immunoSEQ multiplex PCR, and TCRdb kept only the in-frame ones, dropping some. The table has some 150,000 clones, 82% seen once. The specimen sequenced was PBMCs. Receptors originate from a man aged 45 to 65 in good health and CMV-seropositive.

CDR3 DNA: TGTGCCAGCAGTTTAGGAAGGGAGGACGAGCAGTACTTC. This codes for CASSLGREDEQYF. The V and J genes are TRBV27 and TRBJ2-7; D is possibly TRBD2 (6 bases). The germline V gene has CDR1 MNHEY and CDR2 SMNVEV (reference sequence). The length of the CDR3 is 13 residues. V shed 2 bases and J shed 5 bases, with 10 bases lying between them.

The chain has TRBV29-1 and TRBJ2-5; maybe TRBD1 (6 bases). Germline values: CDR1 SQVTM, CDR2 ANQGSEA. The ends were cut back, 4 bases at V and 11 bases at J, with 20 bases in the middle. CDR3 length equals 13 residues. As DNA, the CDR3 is TGCAGCGTTGGGCAGTCAGGGGTAGGTGGGCAGTACTTC. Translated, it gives CSVGQSGVGGQYF.

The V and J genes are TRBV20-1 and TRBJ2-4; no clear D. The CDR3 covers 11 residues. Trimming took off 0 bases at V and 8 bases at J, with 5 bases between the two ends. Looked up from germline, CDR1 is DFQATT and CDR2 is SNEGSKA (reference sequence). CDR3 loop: CSARDQYIQYF. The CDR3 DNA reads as TGCAGTGCTAGAGATCAGTACATTCAGTACTTC.

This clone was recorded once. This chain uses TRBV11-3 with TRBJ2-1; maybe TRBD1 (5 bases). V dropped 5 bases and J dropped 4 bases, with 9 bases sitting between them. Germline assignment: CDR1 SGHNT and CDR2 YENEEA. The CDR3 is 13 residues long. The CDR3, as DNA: TGTGCCAGCAGCCCGGACACTTACAATGAGCAGTTCTTC. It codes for CASSPDTYNEQFF.